These T cell receptor beta chains were read from a single sample in a study of blood T cell repertoires in COVID-19. Method: immunoSEQ multiplex PCR; TCRdb's copy keeps in-frame clones and lacks some. The data contain approximately 150,000 clones, 84% of them singletons. Sequencing input: PBMCs or T cells enriched from blood (not recorded which). The receptors come from a woman in her 50s who had recovered from COVID-19. Each CDR3 is given without its conserved first and last residue.

TRBV6-2/TRBV6-3	ASSYPQGVNTEAF
TRBV6-2/TRBV6-3	ASSYSRTAYQETQY
TRBV5-1	ASSISGTGYYEQY
TRBV5-1	ASSLQGDLEGNTIY
TRBV28	ASTPGGGRRGEQF
TRBV27	ASSLLQGSEQY
TRBV20-1	SATDSYGYT
TRBV7-7	ASSLGVSRNTGELF
TRBV10-3	AISRDRSGNTIY
TRBV7-3	ASSLGPAGGPSTDTQY
TRBV5-1	ASSLEGVNTEAF
TRBV3-1/TRBV3-2	ASSFRRQGNNSPLH
TRBV7-9	ASSLVSGQEGYT
TRBV9	ASSGSGLAGWSEQY
TRBV6-6	ASSYSGQGGNQPQH
TRBV5-1	ASSQGTAVEQF
TRBV3-1/TRBV3-2	ASSLRGELGQPQH
TRBV6-2/TRBV6-3	ASSTTYEQY
TRBV18	ASSPPTSGSYEQY
TRBV28	ASIRTGTGNTEAF
TRBV18	ASSSGQGAGNTIY
TRBV2	ASSVGRGTYEQY
TRBV7-8	ASSRSLGAQH
TRBV4-3	ASSQDGPGVSGAQH
TRBV6-2/TRBV6-3	ASSYGGMATNEKLF
TRBV18	ASSQGSDQPQH
TRBV21-1	ASSSLRDLYEQY
TRBV18	ASSPLQGSGEKLF
TRBV11-3	ASSSGQLIGEQY
TRBV5-4	ASSSVTGELF
TRBV7-3	ASSLFGAGTGDGYT
TRBV5-1	ASSRKTGPNTEAF
TRBV9	ASSADADRGSGNTIY
TRBV19	ASSIQGLNNQPQH
TRBV11-2	ASSLSAGEADTQY
TRBV5-1	ASSRTSGGQETQY
TRBV7-5	ARSFADRAQPQH
TRBV18	ASSPGTAGETQY
TRBV6-1	ASSEGLAGGKTQY
TRBV18	ASSPDRDYGYT
TRBV5-1	ASTRDPTGTGGRAF
TRBV28	ASSLSTVPSYEQY
TRBV6-2/TRBV6-3	ASSYRGLLDQPQH
TRBV2	ASRGQGPDTQY
TRBV24-1	ATSARASGGPHEQF
TRBV19	ASSTRTVANTGELF
TRBV19	ASSIVSEGNQPQH
TRBV11-2	ASSPRPQGGYT
TRBV6-2/TRBV6-3	ASSYIPGHGSNTEAF
TRBV19	ASSDRVGYNEQF
TRBV19	ASSSTGVGQPQH
TRBV5-4	ASSPATGGAGELF
TRBV5-4	ADRDTPYEQY
TRBV19	ASSPGTANYGYT
TRBV5-1	ASRPTGGNTYEQY